The 15 T cell receptor beta chains below were found in one sample sequenced in a study of blood T cells in healthy people across ages. The authors ran a second PCR of about 6 to 12 cycles using a sample-barcoded 5' primer and a J-beta primer mix. TCRdb re-called the 5' RACE reads with MiXCR, one entry per CDR3 protein. The sample lists hundreds of thousands of distinct CDR3 sequences, nearly 60% occurring once. The source material was blood. The receptors were sampled from a man aged 30-40 years in good health.

The genes are TRBV5-1 and TRBJ1-2; D is possibly TRBD1 (6 bases). The length of the CDR3 is 15 residues. Germline CDR1 SGHRS, CDR2 YFSETQ. Trimming took 7 bases from V and 1 from J, leaving 17 bases between them. The CDR3, as DNA: TGCGCCAGCCATTCCCCGGAACAGGGTAACTATGGCTACACCTTC. Translated, it gives CASHSPEQGNYGYTF.

The V call is TRBV3-1, the J call TRBJ2-5; D is uncertain. Trimming shortened V by 3 bases and J by 3 bases, and 5 bases separated the two germline ends. The germline V gene has CDR1 LGHDT and CDR2 YNNKEL (reference sequence). This CDR3 has 12 residues. The CDR3 region is CASSQLEETQYF. CDR3 bases: TGTGCCAGCAGCCAGTTGGAAGAGACCCAGTACTTC.

This clonotype has more than one count but fewer than ten. This may come from a read error, since a much larger clone is one base off. This rearrangement joins TRBV9 to TRBJ2-5, with D perhaps TRBD1 or TRBD2 (5 bases each). CDR3 size: 13 residues. V was clipped by 3 bases and J by 11 bases, with 17 bases between them. Per the germline V gene, CDR1 is SGDLS and CDR2 is YYNGEE. The CDR3 is CASSGDGLGEQYF. The CDR3 coding sequence is TGTGCCAGCAGCGGAGATGGGTTGGGGGAGCAGTACTTC. Combining the CDR3 with reference TRBV9 and TRBJ2-5 gives the whole variable domain DSGVTQTPKHLITATGQRVTLRCSPRSGDLSVYWYQQSLDQGLQFLIQYYNGEERAKGNILERFSAQQFPDLHSELNLSSLELGDSALYFCASSGDGLGEQYFGPGTRLLVL.

The chain has TRBV6-2 or TRBV6-3 and TRBJ2-6, with TRBD1 matching over 7 bases. V lost 0 bases and J lost 13; bases outside the gene matches: 3. The CDR3 loop spans 13 amino acids. Germline V gene lookup returns CDR1 MNHEY and CDR2 SVGEGT. CDR3 nucleotides: TGTGCCAGCAGTTACTCGGGACAGAGGGTCCTGACTTTC. Translating it yields CASSYSGQRVLTF.

The V call is TRBV5-1, the J call TRBJ2-5; 7 nucleotides line up with TRBD2. V dropped 5 bases and J dropped 5; count of bases not matched to a gene: 21. Germline V lookup: CDR1 SGHRS, CDR2 YFSETQ. The CDR3 consists of 18 residues. The CDR3 nucleotides are TGCGCCAGCAGTCCAGAGGGTATCCCGGGACTACTCACCGAGACCCAGTACTTC. Protein: CASSPEGIPGLLTETQYF.

V usage is TRBV7-6 and J usage is TRBJ2-4; possibly TRBD2 for D (5 bases). The assigned J gene may be wrong: the sequence end matches TRBJ2-7 better. Germline CDR1 is SGHVS and CDR2 is FNYEAQ. This CDR3 is 13 amino acids long. CDR3 bases: TGTGCCAGCAGCCCAGAGAGGGACTACGAGCAGTACTTC. It translates to CASSPERDYEQYF.

The V gene is TRBV6-2 or TRBV6-3, the J gene TRBJ2-1, with 9 bases lining up with TRBD2. The length of the CDR3 is 16 residues. V was pared by 5 bases and J by 4 bases, with 9 bases of the junction left unmatched. Germline values: CDR1 MNHEY, CDR2 SVGEGT. This CDR3 reads CASSAAAGGGYNEQFF. The CDR3 region has the DNA TGTGCCAGCAGTGCGGCAGCGGGAGGAGGGTACAATGAGCAGTTCTTC.

The chain uses TRBV12-3 or TRBV12-4 and TRBJ2-3; TRBD2 matches 12 bases. Germline trimming cut 3 bases from V and 6 bases from J; bases unmatched to any gene: 7. There are 16 residues in the CDR3. DNA of the CDR3: TGTGCCAGCAGTTTTGGCGGACTAGCGGGAATGGATACGCAGTATTTT. Protein: CASSFGGLAGMDTQYF.

In its sample, this clonotype was seen a few times. The rearrangement uses TRBV7-9 and TRBJ2-1; the D gene is possibly TRBD2 (5 bases). The CDR3 consists of 14 residues. V dropped 5 bases and J dropped 7 bases, with 15 bases sitting between them. Germline-derived CDR1 and CDR2 are SEHNR and FQNEAQ (reference sequence). The CDR3 nucleotides read TGTGCCAGCAGCGGATCCCGGGGTGGGAATGAGCAGTTCTTC. It codes for CASSGSRGGNEQFF.

The CDR3 spells CASSFFEGAITEAFF. CDR3 bases: TGCGCCAGCAGCTTTTTTGAGGGGGCGATAACTGAAGCTTTCTTT. The chain recombines TRBV5-1 with TRBJ1-1; 7 nucleotides agree with TRBD1. CDR3 length: 15 amino acids. Germline-derived CDR1 and CDR2 are SGHRS and YFSETQ. The V gene end was trimmed by 2 bases and the J gene end by 5 bases; junction bases not matched to a gene: 9.

This CDR3 is CASSRGGLTYEQYF. As DNA, the CDR3 is TGTGCCAGCAGCCGGGGGGGCCTGACCTACGAGCAGTACTTC. The chain couples TRBV14 to TRBJ2-7, with TRBD2 as a possible D gene (7 bases). Trimming left V 4 bases short and J 2 bases short, with 12 bases between. This CDR3 has 14 residues. The germline V gene has CDR1 SGHDN and CDR2 FVKESK. Together with reference TRBV14 and TRBJ2-7, the CDR3 gives the full variable domain: EAGVTQFPSHSVIEKGQTVTLRCDPISGHDNLYWYRRVMGKEIKFLLHFVKESKQDESGMPNNRFLAERTGGTYSTLKVQPAELEDSGVYFCASSRGGLTYEQYFGPGTRLTVT.

This clonotype was seen only a few times. The DNA of the CDR3 is TGTGCCAGCAGTTACACCTCAGGGAGATACGAGCAGTACTTC. Translation: CASSYTSGRYEQYF. The chain has TRBV6-5 and TRBJ2-7; D possibly matches TRBD1 or TRBD2 (5 bases each). Germline lookup yields CDR1 MNHEY and CDR2 SVGAGI. The CDR3 extends over 14 amino acids. Trimming shortened V by 2 bases and J by 4 bases, and 12 bases separated the two germline ends.

This chain joins TRBV12-3 or TRBV12-4 and TRBJ1-2; D call uncertain. The germline V and J ends were trimmed by 5 bases and 4 bases, with 8 bases remaining between them. The length of the CDR3 is 12 residues. The CDR3 DNA reads TGTGCCAGCAGTGTTGGGGTCTATGGCTACACCTTC. Translated: CASSVGVYGYTF.

The rearrangement joins TRBV7-3 to TRBJ2-1; 16 bases are a match to TRBD2. Unmatched junction bases numbered 5, after V lost 3 bases and J lost 15 bases. Germline V gives CDR1 SGHTA, CDR2 FQGTGA. The CDR3 loop spans 14 amino acids. CDR3 bases: TGTGCCAGCAGCTTTGGGACTAGCGGGAGGGCTTTGTTCTTC. Translating it yields CASSFGTSGRALFF.

This clonotype was seen a handful of times. This chain uses TRBV7-9 with TRBJ2-5; no firm D call. CDR1 and CDR2 (germline): SEHNR, FQNEAQ (reference sequence). There are 11 residues in the CDR3. V was trimmed by 3 bases and J by 7 bases, leaving 6 bases between them. The CDR3 nucleotides are TGTGCCAGCAGCTTTGGATGGACCCAGTACTTC. It encodes CASSFGWTQYF. Together with reference TRBV7-9 and TRBJ2-5, the CDR3 gives the full variable domain: DTGVSQNPRHKITKRGQNVTFRCDPISEHNRLYWYRQTLGQGPEFLTYFQNEAQLEKSRLLSDRFSAERPKGSFSTLEIQRTEQGDSAMYLCASSFGWTQYFGPGTRLLVL.